This TCR beta chain is from a study of blood T cell repertoires in COVID-19. About the research overall: Acute-phase and convalescent COVID-19 samples originated in the United States, Italy and Spain.

This clone was observed once. Data came from immunoSEQ multiplex PCR; TCRdb stores just in-frame clones and leaves some out. In the table there are about 84,000 clones, 76% of which are singletons. This clonotype was obtained from a man in his sixties or seventies with acute or convalescent COVID-19. Material: peripheral blood.

CDR3 protein: CATSESGRAGYTF. The CDR3, as DNA: TGTGCCACCAGTGAATCGGGAAGGGCTGGCTACACCTTC. This chain connects TRBV24-1 to TRBJ1-2; D is undetermined. Germline lookup yields CDR1 KGHDR and CDR2 SFDVKD. CDR3 length: 13 residues. The V gene lost 4 bases and the J gene lost 7 bases, with 12 bases spanning the gap.